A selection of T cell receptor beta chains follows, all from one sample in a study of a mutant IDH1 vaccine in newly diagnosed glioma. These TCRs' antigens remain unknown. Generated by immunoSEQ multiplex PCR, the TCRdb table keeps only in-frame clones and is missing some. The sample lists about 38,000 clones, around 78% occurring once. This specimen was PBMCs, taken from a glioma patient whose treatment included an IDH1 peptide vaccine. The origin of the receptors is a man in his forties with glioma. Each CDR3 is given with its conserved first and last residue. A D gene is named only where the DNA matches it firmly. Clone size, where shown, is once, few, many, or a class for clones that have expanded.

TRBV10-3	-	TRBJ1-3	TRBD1	CAIRGQGRSGNTIYF	TGTGCCATCCGAGGACAGGGGAGGTCTGGAAACACCATATATTTT
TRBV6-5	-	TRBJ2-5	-	CASSPRAKETQYF	TGTGCCAGCAGTCCCAGGGCGAAAGAGACCCAGTACTTC
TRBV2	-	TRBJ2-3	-	CASSGTGDTQYF	TGTGCCAGCAGTGGAACAGGAGATACGCAGTATTTT
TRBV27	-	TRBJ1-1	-	CASSFYGGRRNTEAFF	TGTGCCAGCAGTTTTTATGGTGGGCGGAGGAACACTGAAGCTTTCTTT
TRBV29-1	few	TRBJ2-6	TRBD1	CSAGTAGANVLTF	TGCAGCGCCGGGACAGCCGGGGCCAACGTCCTGACTTTC
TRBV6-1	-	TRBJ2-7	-	CASSEWDTYEQYF	TGTGCCAGCAGTGAATGGGACACATACGAGCAGTACTTC
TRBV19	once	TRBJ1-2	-	CASYPSGPNYGYTF	TGTGCCAGCTACCCAAGCGGGCCTAACTATGGCTACACCTTC
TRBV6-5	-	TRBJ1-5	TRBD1	CATRVGQGNQPQHF	TGTGCCACGCGAGTTGGACAGGGGAATCAGCCCCAGCATTTT
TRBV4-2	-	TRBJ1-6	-	CASSQAFGQTNSPLHF	TGTGCCAGCAGCCAAGCATTTGGACAAACTAATTCACCCCTCCACTTT
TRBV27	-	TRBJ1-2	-	CASSRGRDGLNYGYTF	TGTGCCAGCAGTAGGGGCCGGGACGGCCTTAACTATGGCTACACCTTC
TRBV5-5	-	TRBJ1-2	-	CASSLSPPGASGYTF	TGTGCCAGCAGCTTGTCGCCCCCGGGGGCGAGTGGCTACACCTTC
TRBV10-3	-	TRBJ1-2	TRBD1	CAISVGQGADGYTF	TGTGCCATCAGCGTAGGACAGGGGGCAGATGGCTACACCTTC
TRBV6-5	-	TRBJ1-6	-	CASTGGSSPLHF	TGTGCCAGCACGGGGGGCAGTTCACCCCTCCACTTT
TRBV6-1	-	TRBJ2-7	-	CASSEGIEQYF	TGTGCCAGCAGTGAAGGGATCGAGCAGTACTTC